This T cell receptor beta chain was recovered during a study of T-cell memory formation after mild COVID-19. Constant-segment-primed 5'RACE gave TCR alpha and TCR beta cDNA libraries with sample barcodes and UMIs. TCRdb re-analysed the 5' RACE reads in MiXCR, keeping a single row per CDR3 protein. The table has 170,000 or so distinct CDR3 sequences, roughly a fifth seen once; the top ten hold under 25%. There are a few counts of this clonotype. V shed 6 bases, J shed 8 bases, and the junction held 16 bases outside the gene matches. The CDR3 spans 16 residues. The chain recombines TRBV12-3 or TRBV12-4 with TRBJ2-3; 8 positions agree with TRBD2. This clonotype was obtained from an adult woman who had mild COVID-19 (a few samples of this study predate the infection). Cell type and time point are not known. The sample taken for sequencing was PBMCs or a T cell subset sorted from them (not recorded which). The CDR3 loop is CASRSTSGGDRATQYF. The CDR3 nucleotides are TGTGCCAGCAGGTCCACTAGCGGTGGGGATAGGGCTACGCAGTATTTT.